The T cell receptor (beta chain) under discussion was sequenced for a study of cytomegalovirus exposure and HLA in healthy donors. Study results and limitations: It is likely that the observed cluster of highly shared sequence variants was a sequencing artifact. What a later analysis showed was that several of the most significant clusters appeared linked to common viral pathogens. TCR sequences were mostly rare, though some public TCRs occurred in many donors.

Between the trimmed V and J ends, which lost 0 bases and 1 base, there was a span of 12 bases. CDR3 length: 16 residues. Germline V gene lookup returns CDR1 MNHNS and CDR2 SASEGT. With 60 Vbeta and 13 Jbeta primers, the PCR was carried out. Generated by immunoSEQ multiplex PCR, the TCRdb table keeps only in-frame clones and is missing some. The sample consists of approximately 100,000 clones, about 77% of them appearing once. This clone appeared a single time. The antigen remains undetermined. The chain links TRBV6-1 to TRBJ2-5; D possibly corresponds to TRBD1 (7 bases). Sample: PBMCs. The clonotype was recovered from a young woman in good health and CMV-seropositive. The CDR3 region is CASSEAGGGVQETQYF. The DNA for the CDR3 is TGTGCCAGCAGTGAAGCAGGGGGCGGGGTCCAAGAGACCCAGTACTTC.